One sample yielded the 22 T cell receptor beta chains listed below, sequenced in a study of T cell responses to AZD1222 COVID-19 vaccine (dated by TCRdb to the early 2020s). The time point label, as the study defines it: baseline before first vaccination. The receptor library was made with the immunoSEQ multiplex PCR assay. TCRdb re-hosts the immuneACCESS table, in-frame sequences only. Its copies lack some clones; in the studies checked, an unresolved V gene accounts for under half of them, and the cause for the rest is not known. Counted in this sample were around 130,000 clones; about 90% of them appeared once. The ten top clones hold roughly 5.4% of the sample. The starting material was peripheral blood, obtained on day 0 of AZD1222 vaccination. Receptors were obtained from an adult in good health.

This chain joins TRBV5-4 and TRBJ1-2; D is unclear. The CDR3 totals 15 residues. Germline CDR1 reads SGHNT; CDR2 reads YYREEE (reference sequence). Trimming left V 2 bases short and J 8 bases short, with 19 bases between. CDR3 protein: CASSLGGVGSKGYTF. The CDR3 bases are TGTGCCAGCAGCTTAGGCGGGGTTGGATCGAAAGGCTACACCTTC.

This clone was observed a single time. The rearrangement uses TRBV3-1 (or the pseudogene TRBV3-2) and TRBJ2-1, with D perhaps matching TRBD1 (5 bases). Trimming took 3 bases from V and 7 from J, leaving 16 bases between them. In germline, CDR1 is LGHDT, CDR2 YNNKEL (reference sequence). The CDR3 totals 15 residues. CDR3 DNA: TGTGCCAGCAGCCATAAGCCAGTCGGACATAATGAGCAGTTCTTC. Translated: CASSHKPVGHNEQFF.

The CDR3 here is CATSDGGVAGYTF. In nucleotides, the CDR3 is TGTGCCACCAGTGACGGGGGCGTAGCCGGCTACACCTTC. The chain couples TRBV24-1 to TRBJ1-2; TRBD1 is a possible D gene (6 bases). Germline V gives CDR1 KGHDR, CDR2 SFDVKD. V lost 4 bases and J lost 8, with 13 bases in between. The CDR3 is 13 amino acids.

This chain uses TRBV10-3 with TRBJ1-5; D is perhaps TRBD1 (5 bases). The CDR3 extends over 13 amino acids. Trimming took off 3 bases at V and 3 bases at J, with 6 bases between the two ends. The germline gives CDR1 ENHRY, CDR2 SYGVKD. The CDR3 region is CAISDRDNQPQHF. Written as DNA, the CDR3 is TGTGCCATCAGTGACAGGGACAATCAGCCCCAGCATTTT.

The gene calls are TRBV9 and TRBJ2-7; TRBD1 matches at 9 bases. V dropped 6 bases and J dropped 2; count of bases not matched to a gene: 6. The germline gives CDR1 SGDLS, CDR2 YYNGEE. This CDR3 spans 14 amino acids. CDR3: CASTPGQGPYEQYF. The CDR3 DNA follows: TGTGCCAGCACTCCAGGACAGGGGCCCTACGAGCAGTACTTC.

The chain uses TRBV18 and TRBJ2-5; TRBD1 matches 7 bases. The CDR3 is 12 residues long. Unmatched junction bases numbered 2, after V lost 6 bases and J lost 4 bases. CDR1 is KGHSH and CDR2 is LQKENI in the germline V gene. CDR3 protein: CASSDRAETQYF. Here the CDR3 DNA reads TGTGCCAGCTCCGACAGGGCAGAGACCCAGTACTTC.

The chain uses TRBV10-3 and TRBJ2-5; D gene uncertain. The V gene lost 1 base and the J gene lost 1 base, with 4 bases spanning the gap. The CDR3 has 13 amino acids. Germline values: CDR1 ENHRY, CDR2 SYGVKD. The CDR3 spells CAISEYGQETQYF. The CDR3 DNA sequence: TGTGCCATCAGTGAGTACGGCCAAGAGACCCAGTACTTC.

The gene calls are TRBV6-5 and TRBJ1-5, with D tentatively TRBD1 (6 bases). The CDR3 spans 13 residues. Trimming took 6 bases from V and 4 from J, leaving 10 bases between them. Germline V CDR1 and CDR2: MNHEY, SVGAGI. CDR3 amino acids: CASRYQGNQPQHF. The CDR3, as DNA: TGTGCCAGCAGATACCAGGGGAATCAGCCCCAGCATTTT.

The chain carries TRBV18 and TRBJ1-1; 8 nucleotides line up with TRBD1. Trimming at V came to 6 bases and at J to 2 bases, leaving 5 bases not matched to a gene. The CDR3 consists of 14 residues. CDR1 KGHSH and CDR2 LQKENI come from the germline V gene. CDR3 bases: TGTGCCAGCTCGCTACAGGGGGGAAACACTGAAGCTTTCTTT. It is translated as CASSLQGGNTEAFF.

The CDR3 region has the DNA TGTGCCAGTAGTCTGGCCAATGAGCAGTTCTTC. Translating gives CASSLANEQFF. The chain joins TRBV19 to TRBJ2-1; D is uncertain. V was pared by 5 bases and J by 6 bases, with 5 bases between. The CDR3 is made up of 11 amino acids. Germline CDR1 and CDR2: LNHDA and SQIVND (reference sequence).

The chain uses TRBV6-6 and TRBJ1-3; the D is unclear. The CDR3 is 13 amino acids. Trimming cost V 6 bases and J 0 bases, with 6 bases left between them. Germline V lookup: CDR1 MNHNY, CDR2 SVGAGI (reference sequence). This CDR3 reads CASSRSSGNTIYF. CDR3 nucleotides: TGTGCCAGCAGCCGATCCTCTGGAAACACCATATATTTT.

This chain joins TRBV7-2 and TRBJ1-2; D might be TRBD1 (5 bases). The CDR3 has 12 residues. With 5 bases removed from V and 14 bases from J, the gap between germline ends came to 18 bases. Germline CDR1 reads SGHTA; CDR2 reads FQGNSA. In nucleotides, the CDR3 is TGTGCCAGCAGCCCCGACAGCCTTTCTTGGACCTTC. This codes for CASSPDSLSWTF. Drawing the rest from reference TRBV7-2 and TRBJ1-2, the complete variable domain is GAGVSQSPSNKVTEKGKDVELRCDPISGHTALYWYRQSLGQGLEFLIYFQGNSAPDKSGLPSDRFSAERTGGSVSTLTIQRTQQEDSAVYLCASSPDSLSWTFGSGTRLTVV.

The chain combines TRBV6-5 with TRBJ1-1; D is unresolved. This CDR3 contains 13 residues. Germline V gives CDR1 MNHEY, CDR2 SVGAGI. V gave up 7 bases and J gave up 11 bases, with 20 bases separating them. CDR3 nucleotide sequence: TGTGCCAGCAATGCCGCGGGGAGGGCCGTCGCTTTCTTT. Protein product: CASNAAGRAVAFF.

The chain uses TRBV19 and TRBJ1-5; a possible D gene is TRBD1 (6 bases). The CDR3 spans 15 residues. The germline V gene has CDR1 LNHDA and CDR2 SQIVND (reference sequence). V was pared by 7 bases and J by 2 bases, with 15 bases between. CDR3 bases: TGTGCCAGTAAGGGAGGGGGTGGAGGCAATCAGCCCCAGCATTTT. Its protein product is CASKGGGGGNQPQHF.

V gene TRBV3-1 (or the pseudogene TRBV3-2) combines with J gene TRBJ2-6; D is uncertain. Germline assignment: CDR1 LGHDT and CDR2 YNNKEL (reference sequence). V dropped 6 bases and J dropped 2 bases, with 11 bases sitting between them. CDR3 size: 15 residues. The CDR3 loop is CASSRLVAGANVLTF. The CDR3 DNA sequence: TGTGCCAGCAGTCGTCTAGTTGCTGGGGCCAACGTCCTGACTTTC.

The gene calls are TRBV19 and TRBJ1-1; 8 positions agree with TRBD1. Germline loops: CDR1 LNHDA, CDR2 SQIVND (reference sequence). The J segment lost 4 bases and the V segment lost 6 bases, leaving 13 bases of the junction unmatched. This CDR3 comprises 16 residues. As DNA, the CDR3 is TGTGCCAGTAGCACACACCAGACAGGGGAGGGCACTGAAGCTTTCTTT. Translated, it gives CASSTHQTGEGTEAFF.

The chain has TRBV19 and TRBJ2-1; TRBD2 is a possible D gene (6 bases). The CDR3 totals 16 residues. CDR1 LNHDA and CDR2 SQIVND come from the germline V gene (reference sequence). V gave up 4 bases and J gave up 4 bases, with 17 bases separating them. The CDR3 spells CASSKRGHGGYNEQFF. DNA of the CDR3: TGTGCCAGTAGTAAGCGAGGTCATGGGGGGTACAATGAGCAGTTCTTC.

This clone was counted between two and nine times. The rearrangement links TRBV4-1 to TRBJ1-1, with D unresolved. Germline lookup yields CDR1 MGHRA and CDR2 YSYEKL. This CDR3 region has 15 residues. V shed 3 bases and J shed 3 bases, with 14 bases lying between them. CDR3 coding DNA: TGCGCCAGCAGCCACCCTATCGTGAGGGACACTGAAGCTTTCTTT. It encodes CASSHPIVRDTEAFF.

The chain combines TRBV2 with TRBJ1-4; D is unresolved. CDR3 size: 16 residues. Germline lookup yields CDR1 SNHLY and CDR2 FYNNEI. V shed 5 bases and J shed 0 bases, with 13 bases lying between them. The CDR3 nucleotides are TGTGCCAGCAGTCTAGTTCCCGTTGCAACTAATGAAAAACTGTTTTTT. It encodes CASSLVPVATNEKLFF.

The V gene is TRBV28, the J gene TRBJ2-1, with 9 bases that match TRBD2. CDR1 and CDR2 (germline): MDHEN, SYDVKM. V trimming: 6 bases; J trimming: 7 bases; junction bases outside the gene matches: 13. CDR3 length: 16 amino acids. The CDR3 spells CASREDSGSLRNEQFF. For the CDR3, the DNA is TGTGCCAGCAGAGAAGATAGCGGGAGCTTAAGAAATGAGCAGTTCTTC.

The DNA of the CDR3 is TGTGCCGGACAGGGGGAAGGAAACACCATATATTTT. It encodes CAGQGEGNTIYF. The chain is built from TRBV10-3 and TRBJ1-3, with 10 nucleotides matching TRBD1. CDR1 is ENHRY, CDR2 SYGVKD, per germline. The V gene end was trimmed by 11 bases and the J gene end by 4 bases; junction bases not matched to a gene: 2. The CDR3 has 12 amino acids.

V usage is TRBV6-1 and J usage is TRBJ1-1, with D unresolved. Trimming pared 3 bases from V and 1 base from J, leaving 6 bases between. Germline lookup yields CDR1 MNHNS and CDR2 SASEGT. This CDR3 is 13 amino acids long. CDR3 residues: CASSESPNTEAFF. CDR3 nucleotides: TGTGCCAGCAGTGAGTCACCGAACACTGAAGCTTTCTTT.